This T cell receptor (beta chain) was documented in a study of CD8+ T cells in alopecia areata. Study summary: Patients remained on tofacitinib for 6 to 18 months and then went 6 months without it.

Stated treatment: oral pan-JAK inhibitor, 5-10 mg twice daily. The CDR3 is 13 residues long. J was trimmed by 7 bases and V by 2 bases; bases with no gene match: 7. CDR1 and CDR2 from the germline V gene are GTSNPN and SVGIG (reference sequence). RNA extraction and reverse transcription yielded cDNA as sequencing template. The table came from immunoSEQ multiplex PCR; TCRdb's copy has only in-frame clones and leaves some out. The repertoire holds under 200,000 clones, with roughly 60% as singletons. Sequenced here: CD4+ T cells sorted from blood, sampled at week 24, from a patient treated with tofacitinib. This sequence was found in a human donor with alopecia areata. J is TRBJ1-2 and V is TRBV30; 7 bases are shared with TRBD1. CDR3 protein: CAWSTSRGSGYTF. The CDR3 nucleotides are TGTGCCTGGAGTACGTCCAGGGGGTCTGGCTACACCTTC.